This TCR beta chain was documented in a study of memory CD4+ T cells and cytomegalovirus serostatus. Study information: Healthy Belgian adult donors included roughly ten CMV-positive and some 25 CMV-negative people.

The germline V gene has CDR1 SGHTA and CDR2 FQGTGA. The CDR3 is 14 residues long. Trimming cost V 5 bases and J 11 bases, with 19 bases left between them. Study-wide results and limits: About 40% of the roughly 160 known CMV-associated TCRbeta sequences appeared in CD4+ memory.

The repertoire was sequenced with immunoSEQ multiplex PCR; TCRdb's copy has only in-frame clones and lacks some. The table includes tens of thousands of clones, around 82% detected once. This clone was counted a single time. Antigen specificity is unknown. The sort gate was single viable CD3+CD4+CD8-CD45RO+ cells for memory CD4+ T cells. CMV serostatus came from serum IgG against pp150, pp28, p38, p52. The clonotype comes from an adult in good health and CMV-seronegative. The chain is built from TRBV7-3 and TRBJ2-1; D uncertain. Sequencing was carried out using memory CD4+ T cells from blood. CDR3 protein: CASSPPGLAVQQFF. The CDR3, as DNA: TGTGCCAGCAGCCCCCCGGGCCTCGCAGTCCAGCAGTTCTTC.